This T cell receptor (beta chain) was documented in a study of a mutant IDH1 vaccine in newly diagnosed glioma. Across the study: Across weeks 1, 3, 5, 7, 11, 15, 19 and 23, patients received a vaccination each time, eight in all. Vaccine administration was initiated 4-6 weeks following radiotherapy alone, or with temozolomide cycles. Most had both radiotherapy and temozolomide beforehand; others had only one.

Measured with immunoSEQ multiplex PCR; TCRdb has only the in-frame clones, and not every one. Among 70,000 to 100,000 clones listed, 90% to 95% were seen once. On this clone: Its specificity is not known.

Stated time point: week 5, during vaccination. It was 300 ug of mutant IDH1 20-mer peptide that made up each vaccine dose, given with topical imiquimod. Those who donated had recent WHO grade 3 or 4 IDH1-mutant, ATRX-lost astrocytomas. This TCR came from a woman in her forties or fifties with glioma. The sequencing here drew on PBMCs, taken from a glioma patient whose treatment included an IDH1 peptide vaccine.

The DNA of the CDR3 is TGTGCCAGCAGCACTAAGACTAGCGGGAAGGCCACTTTCTCCTACGAGCAGTACTTC. Encoded protein: CASSTKTSGKATFSYEQYF. The rearrangement links TRBV13 to TRBJ2-7; 11 bases line up with TRBD2. Germline V gives CDR1 PRHDT, CDR2 FYEKMQ (reference sequence). The CDR3 has 19 residues. V gave up 5 bases and J gave up 0 bases; unmatched junction bases: 15.